This T cell receptor (beta chain) was captured in a study of PD-1 blockade in classical Hodgkin lymphoma. Study at large: The nivolumab dose that patients received was 3 mg/kg, given intravenously every 2 weeks.

Only a few counts were recorded for this clone. Its target is not known. This CDR3 comprises 19 residues. Trimming shortened V by 2 bases and J by 0 bases, and 21 bases separated the two germline ends. Germline lookup yields CDR1 SGHDT and CDR2 YYEEEE. Relapse after autologous stem cell transplantation occurred in every patient, and brentuximab vedotin exposure varied. Overall study findings and caveats: CD4+ TCR diversity rose significantly by C4D1, and CD8+ TCR diversity did not. The baseline diversity of complete responders showed similarity to that of newly diagnosed patients.

Some clones are missing from TCRdb's copy, which holds only in-frame ones; the method was immunoSEQ multiplex PCR. The sample lists around 91,000 clones, 81% occurring once. The chain uses TRBV5-6 and TRBJ2-1; a weak D match, TRBD1 (6 bases). Source: peripheral blood mononuclear cells (PBMCs), taken before the second cycle of nivolumab. This TCR derives from a human donor with classical Hodgkin lymphoma. CDR3 protein: CASSLTTPLPGHSYNEQFF. The CDR3 nucleotides read TGTGCCAGCAGCTTAACCACGCCTCTTCCGGGACACTCCTACAATGAGCAGTTCTTC.